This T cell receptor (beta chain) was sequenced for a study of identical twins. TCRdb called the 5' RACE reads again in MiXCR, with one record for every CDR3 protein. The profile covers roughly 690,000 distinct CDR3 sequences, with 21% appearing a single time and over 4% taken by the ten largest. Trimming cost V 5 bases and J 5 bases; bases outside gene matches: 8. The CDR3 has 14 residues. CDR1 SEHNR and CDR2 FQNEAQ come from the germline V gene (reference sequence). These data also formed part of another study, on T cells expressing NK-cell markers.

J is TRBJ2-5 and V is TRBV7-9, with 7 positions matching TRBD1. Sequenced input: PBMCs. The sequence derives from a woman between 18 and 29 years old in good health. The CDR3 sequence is CASSKKQGLETQYF. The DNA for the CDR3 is TGTGCCAGCAGCAAAAAACAGGGGTTGGAGACCCAGTACTTC.